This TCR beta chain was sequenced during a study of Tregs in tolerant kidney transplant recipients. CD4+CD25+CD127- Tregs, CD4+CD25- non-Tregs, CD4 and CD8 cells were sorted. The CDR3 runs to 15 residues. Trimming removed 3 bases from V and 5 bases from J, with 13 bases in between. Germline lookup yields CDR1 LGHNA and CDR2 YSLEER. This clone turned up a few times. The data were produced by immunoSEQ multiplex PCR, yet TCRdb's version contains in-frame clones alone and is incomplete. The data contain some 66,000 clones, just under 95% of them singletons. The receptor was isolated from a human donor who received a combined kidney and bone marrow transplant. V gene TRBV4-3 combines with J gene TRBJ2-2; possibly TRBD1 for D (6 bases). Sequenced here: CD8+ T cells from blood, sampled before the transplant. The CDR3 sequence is CASSQNRQETGELFF. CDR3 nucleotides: TGCGCCAGCAGCCAGAATCGACAGGAGACCGGGGAGCTGTTTTTT.